The 25 T cell receptor beta chains listed next were all sequenced from one sample in a study of cytomegalovirus exposure and HLA in healthy donors. Both 60 Vbeta primers and 13 Jbeta primers went into the PCR. TCRdb's copy holds only in-frame clones and misses some; the assay was immunoSEQ multiplex PCR. Among roughly 130,000 clones listed, 80% to 85% were seen once. The sample consisted of PBMCs. Receptor source: a human donor in good health.

The J gene is TRBJ1-1, the V gene TRBV4-1, with TRBD1 matching over 10 bases. V was clipped by 2 bases and J by 7 bases; unmatched bases: 7. The germline V gene has CDR1 MGHRA and CDR2 YSYEKL. The CDR3 sequence is 15 residues long. The CDR3 sequence: CASSQLLDRGYEAFF. CDR3 DNA: TGCGCCAGCAGCCAACTCCTGGACAGGGGGTATGAAGCTTTCTTT.

V and J are TRBV4-1 and TRBJ2-5; TRBD1 is a possible D gene (6 bases). V shed 4 bases and J shed 4 bases, with 10 bases lying between them. CDR3 size: 13 residues. The V gene's germline CDR1 is MGHRA and CDR2 YSYEKL. CDR3: CASSPGTPETQYF. CDR3 bases: TGCGCCAGCAGCCCCGGGACACCAGAGACCCAGTACTTC.

This clone was observed a few times. The rearrangement links TRBV6-4 to TRBJ1-1; tentative D call: TRBD1 (5 bases). The CDR3 has 15 residues. Germline loops: CDR1 MRHNA, CDR2 SNTAGT. V was cut by 0 bases and J by 5 bases, with 13 bases left in between. The CDR3 nucleotides read TGTGCCAGCAGTGACTCCCTCGGGGGGAGGACTGAAGCTTTCTTT. This encodes CASSDSLGGRTEAFF.

This clone was counted a single time. The V gene is TRBV2, the J gene TRBJ2-1; a weak D match, TRBD2 (5 bases). The CDR3 contains 17 residues. The germline CDR1 and CDR2 sequences are SNHLY and FYNNEI. V was shortened by 2 bases and J by 7 bases, with 21 bases between the two germline ends. CDR3 nucleotide sequence: TGTGCCAGCAGTGAAATCCGCACCGCTCTGGGAGTAAATGAGCAGTTCTTC. Translation: CASSEIRTALGVNEQFF.

This clone was recorded only once. Mismatch with germline at one junction end may stem from a read error. The genes are TRBV7-9 and TRBJ2-7; possibly TRBD1 for D (5 bases). The V gene's germline CDR1 is SEHNR and CDR2 FQNEAQ (reference sequence). The CDR3 runs 15 residues. CDR3 DNA sequence: TGTTCCAGCAGCTCAGCTTGGGGCGATGGGTACGAGCAGTACTTC. Protein sequence: CSSSSAWGDGYEQYF. Together with reference TRBV7-9 and TRBJ2-7, the CDR3 gives the full variable domain: DTGVSQNPRHKITKRGQNVTFRCDPISEHNRLYWYRQTLGQGPEFLTYFQNEAQLEKSRLLSDRFSAERPKGSFSTLEIQRTEQGDSAMYLCSSSSAWGDGYEQYFGPGTRLTVT.

The V gene is TRBV5-6, the J gene TRBJ1-6, with no clear D. The CDR3 totals 15 residues. V lost 0 bases to trimming and J lost 6 bases, with 10 bases between them. Germline CDR1 reads SGHDT; CDR2 reads YYEEEE. CDR3 sequence reads: CASSLGGPGNSPLHF. Written as DNA, the CDR3 is TGTGCCAGCAGCTTGGGTGGGCCCGGTAATTCACCCCTCCACTTT.

V usage is TRBV27 and J usage is TRBJ2-7, with 7 bases fitting TRBD2. The length of the CDR3 is 14 residues. After removal of 8 bases from V and 0 bases from J, the junction contained 7 bases not matched to a gene. The germline CDR1 and CDR2 sequences are MNHEY and SMNVEV (reference sequence). The CDR3 nucleotides read TGTGCCAGCCAGCGGGGCATAAGCTCCTACGAGCAGTACTTC. Residues: CASQRGISSYEQYF.

The chain uses TRBV5-1 and TRBJ2-5, with TRBD1 identical over 7 bases. V gave up 6 bases and J gave up 4 bases; unmatched junction bases: 12. Germline V gene data show CDR1 as SGHRS and CDR2 as YFSETQ. The CDR3 sequence is 15 residues long. In DNA, the CDR3 is TGCGCCAGCATCGGGACGACAGGGACGGTAGAGACCCAGTACTTC. It specifies CASIGTTGTVETQYF.

The chain recombines TRBV7-2 with TRBJ1-4, with D possibly TRBD1 on 5 matching bases. Trimming pared 6 bases from V and 8 bases from J, leaving 10 bases between. From germline, CDR1 is SGHTA and CDR2 FQGNSA. This CDR3 has 12 residues. The CDR3 nucleotides are TGTGCCAGCAGTTATGGGGGGGAAAAACTGTTTTTT. Amino acid sequence: CASSYGGEKLFF.

The genes are TRBV5-1 and TRBJ2-7; D is perhaps TRBD1 (6 bases). From germline, CDR1 is SGHRS and CDR2 YFSETQ. This CDR3 is 15 amino acids long. V was cut by 4 bases and J by 5 bases, with 19 bases left in between. The CDR3 sequence: CASSAPNRDNNEQYF. DNA of the CDR3: TGCGCCAGCAGCGCCCCTAACAGGGACAATAACGAGCAGTACTTC. The full variable domain, completed using reference TRBV5-1 and TRBJ2-7, is KAGVTQTPRYLIKTRGQQVTLSCSPISGHRSVSWYQQTPGQGLQFLFEYFSETQRNKGNFPGRFSGRQFSNSRSEMNVSTLELGDSALYLCASSAPNRDNNEQYFGPGTRLTVT.

In this sample, this clone turned up once. This chain connects TRBV7-2 to TRBJ1-4, with D unclear. The CDR3 is 14 amino acids. Germline V gives CDR1 SGHTA, CDR2 FQGNSA. V was cut by 5 bases and J by 5 bases, with 12 bases left in between. The DNA of the CDR3 is TGTGCCAGCAGCAACGGGAACTCCAATGAAAAACTGTTTTTT. This encodes CASSNGNSNEKLFF.

This chain joins TRBV7-2 and TRBJ2-5; D unclear. CDR1 is SGHTA and CDR2 is FQGNSA in the germline V gene. This CDR3 has 13 amino acids. V lost 2 bases to trimming and J lost 5 bases, with 9 bases between them. This CDR3 is CASSLSGPETQYF. The CDR3 nucleotides read TGTGCCAGCAGCTTAAGTGGGCCGGAGACCCAGTACTTC.

This clone was picked up one time. This rearrangement joins TRBV11-2 to TRBJ1-2, with D tentatively TRBD1 (6 bases). V lost 5 bases to trimming and J lost 4 bases, with 23 bases between them. CDR3 size: 17 residues. Germline V gene data show CDR1 as SGHAT and CDR2 as FQNNGV. In DNA form, the CDR3 reads TGTGCCAGCAGCCAAAACCGGGGGGGGGAACAGGGCTATGGCTACACCTTC. Amino acids: CASSQNRGGEQGYGYTF. The entire variable domain, with the rest obtained from reference TRBV11-2 and TRBJ1-2, is as follows: EAGVAQSPRYKIIEKRQSVAFWCNPISGHATLYWYQQILGQGPKLLIQFQNNGVVDDSQLPKDRFSAERLKGVDSTLKIQPAKLEDSAVYLCASSQNRGGEQGYGYTFGSGTRLTVV.

This clone occurred a few times. The genes are TRBV6-5 and TRBJ1-6, with a possible D match to TRBD1 (6 bases). This CDR3 has 14 amino acids. The V end was cut by 2 bases, the J end by 8 bases, with 10 bases between. Germline CDR1 is MNHEY and CDR2 is SVGAGI. Here the CDR3 reads CASSYGGHYSPLHF. The CDR3, as DNA: TGTGCCAGCAGTTACGGGGGACATTATTCACCCCTCCACTTT.

V and J are TRBV19 and TRBJ1-4; possible D gene TRBD1, 6 bases. The CDR3 is made up of 15 amino acids. Trimming stripped 7 bases from V and 0 bases from J, with 12 bases between. Germline V CDR1 and CDR2: LNHDA, SQIVND (reference sequence). The CDR3 loop reads CASTSRTATNEKLFF. For the CDR3, the DNA is TGTGCCAGTACCTCAAGGACAGCAACTAATGAAAAACTGTTTTTT.

The rearrangement joins TRBV2 to TRBJ1-1; no reliable D call. The CDR3 has 14 residues. CDR1 SNHLY and CDR2 FYNNEI come from the germline V gene. The V gene lost 11 bases and the J gene lost 0 bases, with 16 bases spanning the gap. This CDR3 reads CASRGDDLNTEAFF. As DNA, the CDR3 is TGTGCCTCCCGAGGCGACGATCTGAACACTGAAGCTTTCTTT.

This clone was seen a few times. The chain carries TRBV10-2 and TRBJ1-1; possibly TRBD1 for D (6 bases). The V end lost 1 base, the J end lost 11 bases, and 11 bases lay between the germline ends. The CDR3 length is 12 residues. Germline V gene sequence: CDR1 WSHSY, CDR2 SAAADI. The CDR3 loop is CASSELGAIAFF. CDR3 nucleotide sequence: TGCGCCAGCAGTGAGTTGGGGGCTATCGCTTTCTTT.

CDR3 DNA sequence: TGTGCCAGCACCACCGGGACAGGGGATTGGCAGCCCCAGCATTTT. As protein: CASTTGTGDWQPQHF. V usage is TRBV6-5 and J usage is TRBJ1-5, with TRBD1 matching over 10 bases. The junction had 10 bases not matched to a gene; V was cut back by 7 bases and J by 7 bases. Per the germline V gene, CDR1 is MNHEY and CDR2 is SVGAGI. This CDR3 comprises 15 residues.

This clone showed up just a few times. The gene calls are TRBV2 and TRBJ1-4, with D possibly TRBD1 on 6 matching bases. From germline, CDR1 is SNHLY and CDR2 FYNNEI. V lost 2 bases and J 6 bases, leaving 10 bases between the germline ends. The CDR3 runs 14 residues. DNA of the CDR3: TGTGCCAGCAGTGAACGCAGGGGTGATGAAAAACTGTTTTTT. This encodes CASSERRGDEKLFF. Full variable domain (remainder filled in from reference TRBV2 and TRBJ1-4): EPEVTQTPSHQVTQMGQEVILRCVPISNHLYFYWYRQILGQKVEFLVSFYNNEISEKSEIFDDQFSVERPDGSNFTLKIRSTKLEDSAMYFCASSERRGDEKLFFGSGTQLSVL.

J is TRBJ2-2 and V is TRBV7-6, with a tentative D call TRBD1 (7 bases). The germline V and J ends were trimmed by 7 bases and 4 bases, with 19 bases remaining between them. Germline V gene lookup returns CDR1 SGHVS and CDR2 FNYEAQ. This CDR3 comprises 16 residues. The CDR3 nucleotides read TGTGCCAGCACCATCATTACAGGGGAGGTCACCGGGGAGCTGTTTTTT. Protein: CASTIITGEVTGELFF. The variable domain in full, with the rest retrieved from reference TRBV7-6 and TRBJ2-2, is GAGVSQSPRYKVTKRGQDVALRCDPISGHVSLYWYRQALGQGPEFLTYFNYEAQQDKSGLPNDRFSAERPEGSISTLTIQRTEQRDSAMYRCASTIITGEVTGELFFGEGSRLTVL.

V usage is TRBV28 and J usage is TRBJ1-6; D not certain. V lost 3 bases and J lost 7, with 7 bases in between. This CDR3 is built from 13 residues. Germline V lookup: CDR1 MDHEN, CDR2 SYDVKM. CDR3 sequence (DNA): TGTGCCAGCAGTTTCGCTCGGAATTCACCCCTCCACTTT. This translates into CASSFARNSPLHF.

V usage is TRBV11-3 and J usage is TRBJ2-3; TRBD2 matches 10 bases. Germline trimming cut 1 base from V and 4 bases from J; bases unmatched to any gene: 11. This CDR3 has 18 residues. CDR1 and CDR2 from the germline V gene are SGHNT and YENEEA. The CDR3 protein is CASSLGRESGGAPDTQYF. As DNA, the CDR3 is TGTGCCAGCAGCTTAGGGAGGGAGAGCGGGGGGGCCCCAGATACGCAGTATTTT.

V is TRBV6-1 and J is TRBJ2-5, with D possibly being TRBD1 (6 bases). The CDR3 loop spans 16 amino acids. Germline-derived CDR1 and CDR2 are MNHNS and SASEGT. The V end was cut by 4 bases, the J end by 5 bases, with 20 bases between. The CDR3 protein is CASSVDRPTTGETQYF. The CDR3 DNA follows: TGTGCCAGCAGTGTTGACAGGCCGACTACCGGGGAGACCCAGTACTTC.

This chain connects TRBV5-6 to TRBJ2-3; possibly TRBD2 for D (6 bases). The CDR3 totals 14 residues. Germline V gene sequence: CDR1 SGHDT, CDR2 YYEEEE. The V and J ends lost 3 bases and 0 bases respectively, with 8 bases between them. In DNA, the CDR3 is TGTGCCAGCAGCTCGGGGGAGAGCACAGATACGCAGTATTTT. Residues: CASSSGESTDTQYF. Complete variable domain (other parts from reference TRBV5-6 and TRBJ2-3): DAGVTQSPTHLIKTRGQQVTLRCSPKSGHDTVSWYQQALGQGPQFIFQYYEEEERQRGNFPDRFSGHQFPNYSSELNVNALLLGDSALYLCASSSGESTDTQYFGPGTRLTVL.

The chain recombines TRBV5-1 with TRBJ2-3, with 7 bases matching TRBD2. Per germline, CDR1 SGHRS and CDR2 YFSETQ. V trimming: 0 bases; J trimming: 4 bases; junction bases outside the gene matches: 2. The CDR3 extends over 14 amino acids. CDR3 DNA sequence: TGCGCCAGCAGCTTGGCTAGCGGCTCAGATACGCAGTATTTT. This codes for CASSLASGSDTQYF.